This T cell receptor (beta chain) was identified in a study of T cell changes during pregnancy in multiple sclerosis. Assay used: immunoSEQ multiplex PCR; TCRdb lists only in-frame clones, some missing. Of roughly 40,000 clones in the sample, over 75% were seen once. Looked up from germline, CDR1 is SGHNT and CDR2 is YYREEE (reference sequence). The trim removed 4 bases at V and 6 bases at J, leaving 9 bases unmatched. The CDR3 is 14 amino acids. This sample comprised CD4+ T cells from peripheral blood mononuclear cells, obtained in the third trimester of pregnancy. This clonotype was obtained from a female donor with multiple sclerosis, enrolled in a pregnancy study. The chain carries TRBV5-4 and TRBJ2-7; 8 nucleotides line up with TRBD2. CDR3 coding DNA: TGTGCCAGCAGCACCGGACTAGCCCCCATCGAGCAGTACTTC. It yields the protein CASSTGLAPIEQYF.